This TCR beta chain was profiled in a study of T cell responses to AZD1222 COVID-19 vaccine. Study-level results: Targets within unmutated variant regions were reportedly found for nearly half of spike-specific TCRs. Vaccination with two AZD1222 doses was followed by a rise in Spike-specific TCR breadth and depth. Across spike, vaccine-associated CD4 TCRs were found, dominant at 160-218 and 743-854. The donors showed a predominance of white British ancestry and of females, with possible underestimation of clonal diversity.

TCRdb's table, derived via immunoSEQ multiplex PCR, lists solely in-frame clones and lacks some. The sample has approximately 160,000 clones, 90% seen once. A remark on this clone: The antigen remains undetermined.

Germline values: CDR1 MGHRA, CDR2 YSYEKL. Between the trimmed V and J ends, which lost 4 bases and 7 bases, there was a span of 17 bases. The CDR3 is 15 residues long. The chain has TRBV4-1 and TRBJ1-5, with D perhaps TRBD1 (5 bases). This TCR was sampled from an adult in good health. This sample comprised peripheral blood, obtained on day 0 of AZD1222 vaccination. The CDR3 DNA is TGCGCCAGCAGCCCCCTGAGTGTCGGGGCCCAGCCCCAGCATTTT. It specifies CASSPLSVGAQPQHF.